This T cell receptor (beta chain) was recorded in a study of T cell responses to AZD1222 COVID-19 vaccine. About the study: Pooled in the analysis were second doses at about 4 or about 12 weeks.

Germline CDR1 LGHDT, CDR2 YNNKEL (reference sequence). CDR3 length equals 14 residues. With V trimmed by 1 base and J by 4 bases, 2 bases remained unmatched. Assay used: immunoSEQ multiplex PCR; TCRdb lists only in-frame clones, some missing. This table holds 89,000 or so clones, around 86% found once. Findings and caveats of the study: Clonal diversity may have been underestimated, and the donors were mostly white British, with more females than males. Among those given AZD1222, only 5 to 7 were seropositive at baseline. Sampling that yielded the repertoires occurred only after the peak T cell response.

To note about this clone: Its antigen remains unidentified.

The sample in question was peripheral blood, obtained on day 0 of AZD1222 vaccination. The receptor comes from an adult in good health. The V gene is TRBV3-1 (or the pseudogene TRBV3-2), the J gene TRBJ2-7, with 9 bases aligning to TRBD1. The CDR3 region has the DNA TGTGCCAGCAGCCAAGCGGGACAGGGTTACGAGCAGTACTTC. This sequence encodes CASSQAGQGYEQYF.